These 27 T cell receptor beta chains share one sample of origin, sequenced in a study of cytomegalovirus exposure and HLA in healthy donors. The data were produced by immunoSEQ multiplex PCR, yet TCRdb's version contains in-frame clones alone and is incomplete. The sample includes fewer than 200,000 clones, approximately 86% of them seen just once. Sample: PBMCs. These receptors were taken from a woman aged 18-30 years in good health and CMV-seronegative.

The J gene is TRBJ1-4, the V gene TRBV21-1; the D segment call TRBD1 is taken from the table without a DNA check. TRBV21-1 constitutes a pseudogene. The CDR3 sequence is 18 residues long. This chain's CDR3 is CASSKVPGDRAPNEKLFF. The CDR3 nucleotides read TGTGCCAGCAGCAAAGTCCCTGGGGACAGGGCTCCTAATGAAAAACTGTTTTTT.

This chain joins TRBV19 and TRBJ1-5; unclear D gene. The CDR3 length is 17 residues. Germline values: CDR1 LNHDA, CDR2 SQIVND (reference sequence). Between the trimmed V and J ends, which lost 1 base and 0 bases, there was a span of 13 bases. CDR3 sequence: CASSIGYRSSSNQPQHF. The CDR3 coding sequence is TGTGCCAGTAGTATAGGCTACCGAAGTTCTAGCAATCAGCCCCAGCATTTT.

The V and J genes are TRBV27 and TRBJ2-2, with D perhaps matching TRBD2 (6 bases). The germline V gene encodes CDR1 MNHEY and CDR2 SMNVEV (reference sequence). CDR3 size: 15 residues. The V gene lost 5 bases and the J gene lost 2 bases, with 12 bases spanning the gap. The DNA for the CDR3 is TGTGCCAGCAGTAGCGGGCAAATCAACACCGGGGAGCTGTTTTTT. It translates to CASSSGQINTGELFF.

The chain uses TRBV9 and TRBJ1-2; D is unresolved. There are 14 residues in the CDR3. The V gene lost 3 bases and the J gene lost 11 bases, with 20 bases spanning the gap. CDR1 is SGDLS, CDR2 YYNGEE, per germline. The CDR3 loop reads CASSDSRHDRGYTF. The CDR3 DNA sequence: TGTGCCAGCAGCGACTCCCGACACGATAGAGGGTACACCTTC.

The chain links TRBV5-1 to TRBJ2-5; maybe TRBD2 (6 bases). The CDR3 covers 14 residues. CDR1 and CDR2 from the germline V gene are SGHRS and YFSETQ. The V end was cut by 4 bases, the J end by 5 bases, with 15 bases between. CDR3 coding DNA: TGCGCCAGCAGCCCGATAACTAGCAGGGAGACCCAGTACTTC. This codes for CASSPITSRETQYF.

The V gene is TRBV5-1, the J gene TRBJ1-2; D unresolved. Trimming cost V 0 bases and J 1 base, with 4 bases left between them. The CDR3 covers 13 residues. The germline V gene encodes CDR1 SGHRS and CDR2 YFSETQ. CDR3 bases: TGCGCCAGCAGCTTGGCATTTAACTATGGCTACACCTTC. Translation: CASSLAFNYGYTF. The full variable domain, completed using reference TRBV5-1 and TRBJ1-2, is KAGVTQTPRYLIKTRGQQVTLSCSPISGHRSVSWYQQTPGQGLQFLFEYFSETQRNKGNFPGRFSGRQFSNSRSEMNVSTLELGDSALYLCASSLAFNYGYTFGSGTRLTVV.

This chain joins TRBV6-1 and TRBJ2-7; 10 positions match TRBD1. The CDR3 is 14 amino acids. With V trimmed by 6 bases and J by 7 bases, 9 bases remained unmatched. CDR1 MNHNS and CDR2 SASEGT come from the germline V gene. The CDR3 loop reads CASRSRQGAWEQYF. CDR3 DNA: TGTGCCAGCAGATCCAGACAGGGGGCGTGGGAGCAGTACTTC.

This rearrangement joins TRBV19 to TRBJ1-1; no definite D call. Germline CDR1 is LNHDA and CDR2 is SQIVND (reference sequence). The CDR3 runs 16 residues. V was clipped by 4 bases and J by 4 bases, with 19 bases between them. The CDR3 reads CASSKPGLPGSTEAFF. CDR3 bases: TGTGCCAGTAGTAAACCGGGCCTCCCCGGGAGCACTGAAGCTTTCTTT.

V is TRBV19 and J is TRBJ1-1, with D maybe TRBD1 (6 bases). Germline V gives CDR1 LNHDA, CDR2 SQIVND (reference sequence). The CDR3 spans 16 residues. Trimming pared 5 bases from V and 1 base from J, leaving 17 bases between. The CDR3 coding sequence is TGTGCCAGTAGTCCCCGGACAGTCTCGGGGAACACTGAAGCTTTCTTT. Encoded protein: CASSPRTVSGNTEAFF.

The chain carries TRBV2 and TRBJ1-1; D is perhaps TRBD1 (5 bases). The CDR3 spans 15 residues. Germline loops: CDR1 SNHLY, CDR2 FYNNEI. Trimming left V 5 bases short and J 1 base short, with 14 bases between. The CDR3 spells CASSREQAGNTEAFF. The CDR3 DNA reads TGTGCCAGCAGTCGCGAACAGGCTGGGAACACTGAAGCTTTCTTT.

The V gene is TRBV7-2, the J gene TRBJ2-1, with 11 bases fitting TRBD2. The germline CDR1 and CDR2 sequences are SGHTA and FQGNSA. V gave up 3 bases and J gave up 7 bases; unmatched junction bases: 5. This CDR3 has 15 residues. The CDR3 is CASSFSGGASNEQFF. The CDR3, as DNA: TGTGCCAGCAGCTTTAGCGGGGGGGCTAGTAATGAGCAGTTCTTC.

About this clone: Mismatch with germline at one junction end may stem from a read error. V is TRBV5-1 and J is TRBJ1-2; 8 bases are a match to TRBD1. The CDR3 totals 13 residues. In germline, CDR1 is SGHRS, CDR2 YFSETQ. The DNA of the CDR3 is TGCGCCAGCAGCACTGTCGACAGGGGAAATATGGGCTTC. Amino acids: CASSTVDRGNMGF.

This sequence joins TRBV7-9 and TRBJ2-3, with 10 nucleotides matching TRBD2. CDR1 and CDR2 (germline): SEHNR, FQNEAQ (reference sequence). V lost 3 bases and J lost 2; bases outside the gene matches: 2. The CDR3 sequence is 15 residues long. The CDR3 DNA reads TGTGCCAGCAGCTTGAGCGGGGGGGCCACAGATACGCAGTATTTT. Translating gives CASSLSGGATDTQYF.

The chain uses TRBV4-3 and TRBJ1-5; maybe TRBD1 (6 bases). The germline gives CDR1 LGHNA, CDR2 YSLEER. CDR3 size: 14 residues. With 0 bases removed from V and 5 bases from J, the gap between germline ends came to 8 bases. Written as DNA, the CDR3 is TGCGCCAGCAGCCAAGATGAGGGGGATCAGCCCCAGCATTTT. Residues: CASSQDEGDQPQHF.

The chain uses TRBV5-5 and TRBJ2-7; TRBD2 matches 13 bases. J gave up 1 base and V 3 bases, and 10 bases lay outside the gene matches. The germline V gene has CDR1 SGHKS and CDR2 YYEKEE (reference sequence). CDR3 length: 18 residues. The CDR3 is CASSSLLAGGRLSYEQYF. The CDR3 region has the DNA TGTGCCAGCAGCTCCTTACTAGCGGGAGGGCGTTTGTCCTACGAGCAGTACTTC.

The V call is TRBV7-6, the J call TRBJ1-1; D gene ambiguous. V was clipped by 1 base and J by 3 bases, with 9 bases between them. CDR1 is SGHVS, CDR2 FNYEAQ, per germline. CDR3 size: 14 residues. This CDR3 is CASSLVSGDTEAFF. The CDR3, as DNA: TGTGCCAGCAGCTTAGTTTCGGGAGACACTGAAGCTTTCTTT.

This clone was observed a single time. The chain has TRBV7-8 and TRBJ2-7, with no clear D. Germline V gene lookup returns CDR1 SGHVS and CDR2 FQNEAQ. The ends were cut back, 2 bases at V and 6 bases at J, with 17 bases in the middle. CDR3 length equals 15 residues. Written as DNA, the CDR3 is TGTGCCAGCAGCTTAAACCCCCCGTACCGCGCCGAGCAGTACTTC. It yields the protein CASSLNPPYRAEQYF. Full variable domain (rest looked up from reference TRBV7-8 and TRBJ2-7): GAGVSQSPRYKVAKRGQDVALRCDPISGHVSLFWYQQALGQGPEFLTYFQNEAQLDKSGLPSDRFFAERPEGSVSTLKIQRTQQEDSAVYLCASSLNPPYRAEQYFGPGTRLTVT.

The CDR3 region has the DNA TGTGCCAGCAGCACAACTATAGGATCCGGGGAGCTGTTTTTT. Amino acid sequence: CASSTTIGSGELFF. The chain recombines TRBV9 with TRBJ2-2, with D uncertain. This CDR3 has 14 residues. Trimming took off 4 bases at V and 6 bases at J, with 13 bases between the two ends. The V gene's germline CDR1 is SGDLS and CDR2 YYNGEE.

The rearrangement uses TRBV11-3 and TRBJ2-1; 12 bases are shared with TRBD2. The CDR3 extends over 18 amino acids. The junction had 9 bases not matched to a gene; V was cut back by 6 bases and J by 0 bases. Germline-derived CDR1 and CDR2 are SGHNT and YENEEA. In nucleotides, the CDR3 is TGTGCCAGCAGACAGACTAGCGGGGGTTATAGCTCCTACAATGAGCAGTTCTTC. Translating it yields CASRQTSGGYSSYNEQFF.

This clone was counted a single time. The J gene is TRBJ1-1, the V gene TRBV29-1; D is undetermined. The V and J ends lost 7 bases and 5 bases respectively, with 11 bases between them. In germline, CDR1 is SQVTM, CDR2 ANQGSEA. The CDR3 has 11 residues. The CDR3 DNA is TGCAGCGCCATACTAGGGACTGAAGCTTTCTTT. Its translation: CSAILGTEAFF.

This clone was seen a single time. DNA for the CDR3: TGTGCCAGCAGCGTAGCAGGCAGAACTTACACTGAAGCTTTCTTT. This sequence encodes CASSVAGRTYTEAFF. The chain uses TRBV9 and TRBJ1-1; no clear D gene. The CDR3 is made up of 15 amino acids. Trimming removed 0 bases at V and 3 bases at J, with 12 bases between. Germline lookup yields CDR1 SGDLS and CDR2 YYNGEE.

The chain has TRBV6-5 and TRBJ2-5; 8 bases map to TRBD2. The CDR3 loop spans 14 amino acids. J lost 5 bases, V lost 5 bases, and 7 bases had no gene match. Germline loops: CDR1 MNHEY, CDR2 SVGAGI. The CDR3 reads CASSDSGGRETQYF. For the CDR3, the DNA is TGTGCCAGCAGTGATTCGGGGGGGCGGGAGACCCAGTACTTC.

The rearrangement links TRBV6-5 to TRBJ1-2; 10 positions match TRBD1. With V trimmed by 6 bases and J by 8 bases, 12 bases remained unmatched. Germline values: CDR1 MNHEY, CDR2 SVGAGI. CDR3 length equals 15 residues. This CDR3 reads CASRPPGQGNGGYTF. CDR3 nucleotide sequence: TGTGCCAGCAGACCCCCGGGACAGGGGAATGGAGGCTACACCTTC.

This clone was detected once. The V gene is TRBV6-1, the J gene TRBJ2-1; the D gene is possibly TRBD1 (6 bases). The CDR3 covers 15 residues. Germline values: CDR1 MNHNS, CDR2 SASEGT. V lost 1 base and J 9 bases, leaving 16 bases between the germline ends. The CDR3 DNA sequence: TGTGCCAGCAGTGAAGAAATAGGGGGATGGCGTGAGCAGTTCTTC. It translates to CASSEEIGGWREQFF.

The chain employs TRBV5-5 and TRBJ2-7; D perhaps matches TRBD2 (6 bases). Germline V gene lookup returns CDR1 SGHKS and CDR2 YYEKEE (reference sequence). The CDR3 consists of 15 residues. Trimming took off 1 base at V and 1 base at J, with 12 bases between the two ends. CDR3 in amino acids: CASSLSFGGSYEQYF. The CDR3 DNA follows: TGTGCCAGCAGCTTGTCGTTCGGGGGTTCCTACGAGCAGTACTTC. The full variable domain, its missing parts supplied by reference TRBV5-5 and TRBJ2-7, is DAGVTQSPTHLIKTRGQQVTLRCSPISGHKSVSWYQQVLGQGPQFIFQYYEKEERGRGNFPDRFSARQFPNYSSELNVNALLLGDSALYLCASSLSFGGSYEQYFGPGTRLTVT.

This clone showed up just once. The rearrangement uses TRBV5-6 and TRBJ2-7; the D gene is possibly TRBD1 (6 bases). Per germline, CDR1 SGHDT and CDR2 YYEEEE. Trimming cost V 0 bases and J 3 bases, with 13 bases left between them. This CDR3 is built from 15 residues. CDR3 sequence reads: CASSLAGAFNYEQYF. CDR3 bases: TGTGCCAGCAGCTTGGCAGGGGCATTTAACTACGAGCAGTACTTC.

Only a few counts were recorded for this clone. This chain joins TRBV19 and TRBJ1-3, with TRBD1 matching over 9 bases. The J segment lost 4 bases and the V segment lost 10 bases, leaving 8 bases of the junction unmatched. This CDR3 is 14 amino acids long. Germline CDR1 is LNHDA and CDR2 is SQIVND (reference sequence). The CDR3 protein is CATTQGAGGNTIYF. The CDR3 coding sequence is TGTGCCACCACACAGGGGGCTGGAGGAAACACCATATATTTT.